This TCR beta chain appears in the sequencing data of a study of cytomegalovirus exposure and HLA in healthy donors. The PCR was carried out with 60 Vbeta primers and 13 Jbeta primers. Data came from immunoSEQ multiplex PCR; TCRdb stores just in-frame clones and leaves some out. The repertoire consists of 95,000 to 150,000 clones, with 81% occurring once and the leading ten covering 3.5% to 4%. The CDR3 loop spans 14 amino acids. Germline-derived CDR1 and CDR2 are SGDLS and YYNGEE. Deletions cut 6 bases from V and 5 bases from J, with 17 bases between. Sequenced input: PBMCs. The rearrangement joins TRBV9 to TRBJ1-1; D remains ambiguous. This receptor was taken from a man between 18 and 35 years old in good health and CMV-seropositive. The CDR3 is CASTLDGVGTEAFF. For the CDR3, the DNA is TGTGCCAGCACCCTCGACGGAGTCGGGACTGAAGCTTTCTTT.